A single sample is the source of the 20 T cell receptor beta chains below, sequenced in a study of T cells after yellow fever vaccination. TCRdb ran MiXCR on the 5' RACE reads and lists one entry per CDR3 protein. The table records around 200,000 distinct CDR3 sequences, 11% of them present only once. This material consisted of CD8+ T cells sorted from PBMCs, taken 15 days after the yellow fever booster vaccination. The receptors here all came from a man between 18 and 29 years old who received the YFV17D yellow fever vaccine.

This clonotype was counted between two and nine times. The junction and the germline gene differ at one end; a read error may be behind it. The genes are TRBV4-1 and TRBJ2-7; D perhaps matches TRBD1 (6 bases). In germline, CDR1 is MGHRA, CDR2 YSYEKL. There are 16 residues in the CDR3. The CDR3 reads CASSQGDGRGPYEQYF. CDR3 bases: TGCGCCAGCAGTCAAGGTGACGGCAGGGGTCCTTACGAGCAGTACTTC.

The table lists this clonotype with a few counts. The rearrangement links TRBV7-9 to TRBJ2-7; the D gene is possibly TRBD1 (6 bases). The V gene's germline CDR1 is SEHNR and CDR2 FQNEAQ (reference sequence). Trimming took off 5 bases at V and 4 bases at J, with 12 bases between the two ends. The length of the CDR3 is 13 residues. The CDR3: CASSPQDRYEQYF. For the CDR3, the DNA is TGTGCCAGCAGCCCCCAGGACAGATACGAGCAGTACTTC.

The rearrangement uses TRBV6-2 or TRBV6-3 and TRBJ1-5; D unresolved. This CDR3 is built from 16 residues. Germline V gives CDR1 MNHEY, CDR2 SVGEGT. V shed 2 bases and J shed 5 bases, with 16 bases lying between them. This CDR3 reads CASSYGFRPVDQPQHF. The CDR3 bases are TGTGCCAGCAGTTACGGTTTCAGGCCTGTCGATCAGCCCCAGCATTTT.

For the CDR3, the DNA is TGTGCCAGCTCGGGAGTAAGGGTCGGGGAGCTGTTTTTT. It encodes CASSGVRVGELFF. J is TRBJ2-2 and V is TRBV12-3 or TRBV12-4, with D tentatively TRBD2 (6 bases). The ends were cut back, 8 bases at V and 7 bases at J, with 14 bases in the middle. The CDR3 is 13 residues long.

This clonotype was observed a few times. The chain couples TRBV7-9 to TRBJ2-7; 8 positions agree with TRBD1. J lost 2 bases, V lost 6 bases, and 9 bases had no gene match. This CDR3 is built from 15 residues. Germline CDR1 and CDR2: SEHNR and FQNEAQ (reference sequence). The chain's CDR3 is CASRFGGQAPYEQYF. The CDR3 DNA reads as TGTGCCAGCAGATTTGGGGGACAGGCGCCCTACGAGCAGTACTTC.

This clonotype appeared many times. The rearrangement joins TRBV29-1 to TRBJ2-3, with 7 bases fitting TRBD2. Trimming removed 6 bases from V and 5 bases from J; junction bases left unmatched: 11. Germline CDR1 is SQVTM and CDR2 is ANQGSEA. The length of the CDR3 is 14 residues. The CDR3 DNA reads as TGCAGCGTCGAGAGAGCGGGGTCCGGAGATACGCAGTATTTT. Translation: CSVERAGSGDTQYF.

V and J are TRBV16 and TRBJ2-1; 8 bases agree with TRBD2. Germline V gene data show CDR1 as KGHSY and CDR2 as FQNENV. The CDR3 is 15 residues long. The J segment lost 5 bases and the V segment lost 4 bases, leaving 7 bases of the junction unmatched. The CDR3 here is CASSRLTGGNNEQFF. The CDR3 region has the DNA TGTGCCAGCAGCCGCTTAACGGGGGGGAACAATGAGCAGTTCTTC.

A few counts support this clonotype. The chain recombines TRBV21-1 with TRBJ2-1; TRBD1 is the table's D call, not checked against the DNA. TRBV21-1 is a pseudogene locus. The CDR3 runs 14 residues. Here the CDR3 reads CASSKSTWAREQFF. In DNA, the CDR3 is TGTGCCAGCAGCAAATCGACGTGGGCGCGCGAGCAGTTCTTC.

V gene TRBV29-1 combines with J gene TRBJ2-5; TRBD1 is a possible D gene (5 bases). The CDR3 length is 13 residues. Trimming left V 7 bases short and J 7 bases short, with 19 bases between. In germline, CDR1 is SQVTM, CDR2 ANQGSEA. CDR3 loop: CSARGRTPATQYF. The CDR3 DNA sequence: TGCAGCGCCCGAGGACGGACACCGGCGACCCAGTACTTC. Using reference TRBV29-1 and TRBJ2-5 for the parts outside the CDR3, the full variable domain is SAVISQKPSRDICQRGTSLTIQCQVDSQVTMMFWYRQQPGQSLTLIATANQGSEATYESGFVIDKFPISRPNLTFSTLTVSNMSPEDSSIYLCSARGRTPATQYFGPGTRLLVL.

This clonotype came up many times. This rearrangement joins TRBV3-1 to TRBJ2-7, with D unresolved. The CDR3 loop spans 12 amino acids. Germline values: CDR1 LGHDT, CDR2 YNNKEL (reference sequence). The ends were cut back, 1 base at V and 4 bases at J, with 5 bases in the middle. CDR3 loop: CASSQGGYEQYF. The CDR3, as DNA: TGTGCCAGCAGCCAAGGCGGTTACGAGCAGTACTTC.

The rearrangement joins TRBV12-3 or TRBV12-4 to TRBJ2-2, with a weak D call TRBD1 (6 bases). The CDR3 has 16 residues. V was cut by 3 bases and J by 4 bases, with 15 bases left in between. Here the CDR3 DNA reads TGTGCCAGCAGTTTTTCGACAGGAGGTGTCACCGGGGAGCTGTTTTTT. It encodes CASSFSTGGVTGELFF.

A few counts support this clonotype. The gene calls are TRBV7-9 and TRBJ1-6; 9 bases are a match to TRBD1. In germline, CDR1 is SEHNR, CDR2 FQNEAQ (reference sequence). The CDR3 loop spans 18 amino acids. V dropped 4 bases and J dropped 10; count of bases not matched to a gene: 17. The CDR3 DNA is TGTGCCAGCAGCTCCCAACGGCCCGGACAGGGGTCCGGATCACCCCTCCACTTT. Encoded protein: CASSSQRPGQGSGSPLHF.

This clonotype was seen a few times. This chain joins TRBV30 and TRBJ2-7; possibly TRBD1 for D (6 bases). The length of the CDR3 is 12 residues. Germline lookup yields CDR1 GTSNPN and CDR2 SVGIG (reference sequence). Trimming took off 0 bases at V and 9 bases at J, with 12 bases between the two ends. CDR3 residues: CAWSVGDTWQYF. DNA of the CDR3: TGTGCCTGGAGTGTCGGGGACACGTGGCAGTACTTC.

Ten or more counts support this clonotype. This sequence joins TRBV20-1 and TRBJ2-5; 14 bases map to TRBD2. The CDR3 is 14 residues long. Germline V gene data show CDR1 as DFQATT and CDR2 as SNEGSKA (reference sequence). J was trimmed by 5 bases and V by 5 bases; bases with no gene match: 4. The CDR3 DNA follows: TGCAGTGCTGAGACTAGCGGGGGGGCGGAGACCCAGTACTTC. It specifies CSAETSGGAETQYF.

This clonotype was counted a few times. V gene TRBV7-9 combines with J gene TRBJ2-7, with 9 bases lining up with TRBD1. This CDR3 has 15 amino acids. The germline gives CDR1 SEHNR, CDR2 FQNEAQ (reference sequence). V dropped 5 bases and J dropped 3; count of bases not matched to a gene: 8. The CDR3: CASSPRTGGFYEQYV. The CDR3, as DNA: TGTGCCAGCAGCCCGCGTACAGGGGGCTTCTACGAGCAGTACGTC.

This chain joins TRBV4-3 and TRBJ1-5; D not resolved. CDR1 and CDR2 from the germline V gene are LGHNA and YSLEER. This CDR3 has 14 residues. The V and J ends lost 4 bases and 4 bases respectively, with 11 bases between them. The CDR3, as DNA: TGCGCCAGCAGCCCACTGGCGGGGAATCAGCCCCAGCATTTT. It is translated as CASSPLAGNQPQHF.

This clonotype was counted between two and nine times. J is TRBJ1-2 and V is TRBV7-9; D is perhaps TRBD1 (5 bases). The length of the CDR3 is 12 residues. Trimming removed 5 bases from V and 7 bases from J, with 11 bases in between. The germline V gene has CDR1 SEHNR and CDR2 FQNEAQ (reference sequence). The CDR3 loop is CASSPNRLGYTF. The CDR3 nucleotides are TGTGCCAGCAGCCCGAACAGGCTTGGCTACACCTTC.

The chain links TRBV27 to TRBJ2-7; 8 bases fit TRBD1. The CDR3 length is 14 residues. With V trimmed by 4 bases and J by 3 bases, 5 bases remained unmatched. Germline loops: CDR1 MNHEY, CDR2 SMNVEV (reference sequence). The CDR3 is CASSWTGPNYEQYF. CDR3 bases: TGTGCCAGCAGTTGGACAGGGCCTAACTACGAGCAGTACTTC.

This clonotype appeared a few times. The chain uses TRBV7-9 and TRBJ2-3; D is unresolved. The CDR3 has 13 residues. The V gene lost 2 bases and the J gene lost 8 bases, with 11 bases spanning the gap. Germline assignment: CDR1 SEHNR and CDR2 FQNEAQ (reference sequence). CDR3 in amino acids: CASSLSLEATQYF. CDR3 nucleotide sequence: TGTGCCAGCAGCTTATCCCTCGAGGCTACGCAGTATTTT.

This chain uses TRBV19 with TRBJ2-3; D remains unclear. Germline V gene data show CDR1 as LNHDA and CDR2 as SQIVND (reference sequence). The CDR3 length is 14 residues. V lost 4 bases to trimming and J lost 0 bases, with 8 bases between them. DNA of the CDR3: TGTGCCAGTAGTACAGGACCTAGCACAGATACGCAGTATTTT. As protein: CASSTGPSTDTQYF.